This TCR beta chain was identified during a study of human T cells and chemical hapten exposure. Time point defined: patch test 3, about 24 weeks after DPC sensitization. The treatment is: therapeutic diphenylcyclopropenone sensitization with weekly scalp DPC. The CDR3 extends over 15 amino acids. CDR1 and CDR2 (germline): SGHTA, FQGNSA. Trimming took off 5 bases at V and 0 bases at J, with 11 bases between the two ends. Via MiXCR, TCRdb re-called the RACE reads, giving one row per CDR3 protein. The sample has roughly 150,000 distinct CDR3 sequences, 28% seen once. This TCR derives from a woman in her late teens or twenties with alopecia areata. Some clones in this sample may be carry-over from other donors' samples. The rearrangement joins TRBV7-2 to TRBJ1-3; D not certain. Sequenced here: whole blood, sampled in connection with sensitization to the hapten diphenylcyclopropenone (DPC). CDR3 in DNA: TGTGCCAGCAGCCCTCCCGTTATCTCTGGAAACACCATATATTTT. Translated, it gives CASSPPVISGNTIYF.